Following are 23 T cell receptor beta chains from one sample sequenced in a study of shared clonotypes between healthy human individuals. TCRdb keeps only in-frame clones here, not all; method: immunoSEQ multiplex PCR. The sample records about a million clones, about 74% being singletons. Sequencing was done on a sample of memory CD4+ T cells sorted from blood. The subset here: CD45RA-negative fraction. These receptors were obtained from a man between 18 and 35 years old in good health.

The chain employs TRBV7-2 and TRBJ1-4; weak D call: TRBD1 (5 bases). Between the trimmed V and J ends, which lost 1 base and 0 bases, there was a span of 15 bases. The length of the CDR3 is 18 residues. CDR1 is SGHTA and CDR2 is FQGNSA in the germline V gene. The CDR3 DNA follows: TGTGCCAGCAGCTTAGTCGGGGCAGCCTCTGCAACTAATGAAAAACTGTTTTTT. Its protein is CASSLVGAASATNEKLFF.

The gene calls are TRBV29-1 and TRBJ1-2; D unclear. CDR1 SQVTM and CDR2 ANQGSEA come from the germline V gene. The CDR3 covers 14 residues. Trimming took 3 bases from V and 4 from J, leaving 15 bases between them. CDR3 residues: CSVEGQRRAYGYTF. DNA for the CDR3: TGCAGCGTTGAGGGTCAGCGGCGTGCCTATGGCTACACCTTC.

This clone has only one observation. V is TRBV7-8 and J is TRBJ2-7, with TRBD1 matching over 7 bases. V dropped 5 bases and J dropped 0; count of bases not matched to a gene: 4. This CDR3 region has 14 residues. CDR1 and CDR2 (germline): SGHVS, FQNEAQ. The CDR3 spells CASSTRQGSYEQYF. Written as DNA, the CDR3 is TGTGCCAGCAGCACACGACAGGGCTCCTACGAGCAGTACTTC.

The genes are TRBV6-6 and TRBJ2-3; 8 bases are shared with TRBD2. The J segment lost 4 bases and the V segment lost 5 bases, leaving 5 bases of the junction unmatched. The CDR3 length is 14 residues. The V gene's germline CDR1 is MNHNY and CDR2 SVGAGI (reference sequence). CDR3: CASSAGLAADTQYF. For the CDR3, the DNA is TGTGCCAGCAGTGCCGGACTAGCCGCAGATACGCAGTATTTT.

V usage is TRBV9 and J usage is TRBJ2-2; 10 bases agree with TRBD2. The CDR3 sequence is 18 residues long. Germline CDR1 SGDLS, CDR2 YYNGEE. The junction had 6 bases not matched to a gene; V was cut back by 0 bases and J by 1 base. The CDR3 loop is CASSVVPAGGRNTGELFF. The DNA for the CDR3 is TGTGCCAGCAGCGTAGTCCCAGCGGGGGGGCGGAACACCGGGGAGCTGTTTTTT.

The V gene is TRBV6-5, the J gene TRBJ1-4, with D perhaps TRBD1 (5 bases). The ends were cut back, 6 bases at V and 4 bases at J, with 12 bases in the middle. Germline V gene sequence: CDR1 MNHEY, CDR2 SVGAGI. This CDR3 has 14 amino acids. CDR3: CASRTGAYNEKLFF. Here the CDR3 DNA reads TGTGCCAGCAGGACCGGGGCCTATAATGAAAAACTGTTTTTT.

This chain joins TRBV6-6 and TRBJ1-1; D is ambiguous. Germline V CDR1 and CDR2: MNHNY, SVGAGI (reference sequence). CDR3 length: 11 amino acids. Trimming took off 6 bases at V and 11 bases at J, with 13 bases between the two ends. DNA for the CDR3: TGTGCCAGCAGCCCCAACCTGGGGGCTTTCTTT. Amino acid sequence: CASSPNLGAFF.

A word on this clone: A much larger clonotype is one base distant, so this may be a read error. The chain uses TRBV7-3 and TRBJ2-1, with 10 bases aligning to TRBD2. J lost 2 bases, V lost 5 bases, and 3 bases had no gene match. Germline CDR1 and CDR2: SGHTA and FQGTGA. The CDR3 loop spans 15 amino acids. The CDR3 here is CASSPGLAAYNEQFF. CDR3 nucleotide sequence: TGTGCCAGCAGCCCCGGACTAGCGGCCTACAATGAGCAGTTCTTC.

CDR3 sequence reads: CASSLDGARSSPLHF. The CDR3 DNA is TGTGCCAGCAGCTTAGATGGGGCCAGAAGCTCACCCCTCCACTTT. V usage is TRBV7-9 and J usage is TRBJ1-6, with D possibly being TRBD1 (5 bases). Trimming took 1 base from V and 10 from J, leaving 14 bases between them. This CDR3 spans 15 amino acids. Germline V gene lookup returns CDR1 SEHNR and CDR2 FQNEAQ (reference sequence).

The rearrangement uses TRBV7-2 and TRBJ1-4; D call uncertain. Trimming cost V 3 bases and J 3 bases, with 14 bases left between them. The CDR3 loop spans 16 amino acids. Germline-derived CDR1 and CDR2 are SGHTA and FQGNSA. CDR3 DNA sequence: TGTGCCAGCAGCTTTGGTTCTTCACAGCCTAATGAAAAACTGTTTTTT. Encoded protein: CASSFGSSQPNEKLFF.

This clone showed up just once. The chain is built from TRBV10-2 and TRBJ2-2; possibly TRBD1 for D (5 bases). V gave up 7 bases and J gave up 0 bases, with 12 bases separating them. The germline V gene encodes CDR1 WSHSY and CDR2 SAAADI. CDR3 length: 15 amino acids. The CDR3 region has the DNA TGCGCCAGCAAGGTCGGCAGGGCGAACACCGGGGAGCTGTTTTTT. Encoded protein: CASKVGRANTGELFF.

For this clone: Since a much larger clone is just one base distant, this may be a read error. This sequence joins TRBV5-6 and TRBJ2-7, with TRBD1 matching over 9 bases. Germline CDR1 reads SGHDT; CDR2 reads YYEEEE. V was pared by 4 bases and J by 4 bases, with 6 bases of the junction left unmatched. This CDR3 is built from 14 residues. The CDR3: CASSRGQGPYEQYF. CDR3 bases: TGTGCCAGCAGCCGGGGACAGGGCCCTTACGAGCAGTACTTC.

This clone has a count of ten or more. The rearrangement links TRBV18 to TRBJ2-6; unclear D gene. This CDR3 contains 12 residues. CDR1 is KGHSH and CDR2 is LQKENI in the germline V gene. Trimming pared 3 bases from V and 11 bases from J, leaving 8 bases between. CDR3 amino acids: CASSPGLHVLTF. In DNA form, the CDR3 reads TGTGCCAGCTCACCCGGGCTCCACGTCCTGACTTTC. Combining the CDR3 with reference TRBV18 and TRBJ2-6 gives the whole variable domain NAGVMQNPRHLVRRRGQEARLRCSPMKGHSHVYWYRQLPEEGLKFMVYLQKENIIDESGMPKERFSAEFPKEGPSILRIQQVVRGDSAAYFCASSPGLHVLTFGAGSRLTVL.

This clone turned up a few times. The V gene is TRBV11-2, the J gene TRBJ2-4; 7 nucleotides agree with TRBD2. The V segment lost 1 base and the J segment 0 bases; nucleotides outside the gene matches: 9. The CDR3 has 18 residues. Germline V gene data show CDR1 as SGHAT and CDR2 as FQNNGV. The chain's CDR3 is CASSLGGVRGGAKNIQYF. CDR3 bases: TGTGCCAGCAGCTTAGGTGGTGTACGCGGGGGAGCCAAAAACATTCAGTACTTC.

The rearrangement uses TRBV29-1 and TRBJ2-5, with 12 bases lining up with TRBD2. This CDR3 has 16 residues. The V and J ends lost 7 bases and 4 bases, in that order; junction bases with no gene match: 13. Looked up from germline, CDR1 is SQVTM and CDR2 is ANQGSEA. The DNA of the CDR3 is TGCAGCGCGGACCCCCCGACTAGCGGGGGAAGAGAGACCCAGTACTTC. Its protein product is CSADPPTSGGRETQYF.

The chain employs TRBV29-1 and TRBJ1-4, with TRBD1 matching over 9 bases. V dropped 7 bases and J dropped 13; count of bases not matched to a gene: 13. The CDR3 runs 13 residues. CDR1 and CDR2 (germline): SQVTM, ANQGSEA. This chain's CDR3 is CSATPGQGGGLFF. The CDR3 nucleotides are TGCAGCGCAACGCCGGGACAGGGAGGGGGACTGTTTTTT.

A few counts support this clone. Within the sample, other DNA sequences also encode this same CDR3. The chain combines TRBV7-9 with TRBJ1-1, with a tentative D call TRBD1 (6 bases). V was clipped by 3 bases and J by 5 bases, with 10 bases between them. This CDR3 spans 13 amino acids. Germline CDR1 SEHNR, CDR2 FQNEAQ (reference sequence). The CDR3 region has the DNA TGTGCCAGCAGCTTGTTACAGGGAACTGAAGCTTTCTTT. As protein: CASSLLQGTEAFF.

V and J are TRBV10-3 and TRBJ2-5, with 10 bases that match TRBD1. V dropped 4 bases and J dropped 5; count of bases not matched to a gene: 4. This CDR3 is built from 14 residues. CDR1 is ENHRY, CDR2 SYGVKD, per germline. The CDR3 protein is CAISGTGGRETQYF. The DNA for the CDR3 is TGTGCCATCAGTGGGACAGGGGGGAGGGAGACCCAGTACTTC.

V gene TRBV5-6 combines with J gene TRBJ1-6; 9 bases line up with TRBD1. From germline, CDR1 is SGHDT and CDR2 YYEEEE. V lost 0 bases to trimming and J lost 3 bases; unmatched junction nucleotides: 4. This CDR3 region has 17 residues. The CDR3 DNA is TGTGCCAGCAGCTTGGCCGGGACAGGGCTCTATAATTCACCCCTCCACTTT. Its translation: CASSLAGTGLYNSPLHF.

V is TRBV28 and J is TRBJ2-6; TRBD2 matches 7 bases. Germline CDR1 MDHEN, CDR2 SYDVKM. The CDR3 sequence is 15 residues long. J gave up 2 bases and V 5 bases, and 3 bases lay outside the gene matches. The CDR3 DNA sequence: TGTGCCAGCAGTACTGGGGGGGCTGGGGCCAACGTCCTGACTTTC. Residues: CASSTGGAGANVLTF.

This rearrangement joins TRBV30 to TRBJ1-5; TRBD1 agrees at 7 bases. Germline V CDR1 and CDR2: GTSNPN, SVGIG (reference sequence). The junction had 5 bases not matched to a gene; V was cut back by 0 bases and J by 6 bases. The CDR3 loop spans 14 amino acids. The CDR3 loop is CAWSVGTDSQPQHF. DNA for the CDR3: TGTGCCTGGAGTGTTGGGACAGATTCTCAGCCCCAGCATTTT.

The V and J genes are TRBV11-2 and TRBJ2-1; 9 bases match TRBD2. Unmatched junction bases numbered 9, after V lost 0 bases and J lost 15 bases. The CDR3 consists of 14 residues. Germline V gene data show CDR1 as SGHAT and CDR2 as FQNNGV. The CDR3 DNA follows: TGTGCCAGCAGCTTAGATCCGGTTAGCGGGAGACTGTTCTTC. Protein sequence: CASSLDPVSGRLFF.

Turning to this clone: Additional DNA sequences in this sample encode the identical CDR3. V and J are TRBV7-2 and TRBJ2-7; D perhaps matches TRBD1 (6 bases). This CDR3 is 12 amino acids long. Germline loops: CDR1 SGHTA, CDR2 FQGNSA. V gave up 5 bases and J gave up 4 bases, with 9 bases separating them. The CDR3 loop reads CASSQDRYEQYF. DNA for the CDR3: TGTGCCAGCAGCCAAGACAGGTACGAGCAGTACTTC.